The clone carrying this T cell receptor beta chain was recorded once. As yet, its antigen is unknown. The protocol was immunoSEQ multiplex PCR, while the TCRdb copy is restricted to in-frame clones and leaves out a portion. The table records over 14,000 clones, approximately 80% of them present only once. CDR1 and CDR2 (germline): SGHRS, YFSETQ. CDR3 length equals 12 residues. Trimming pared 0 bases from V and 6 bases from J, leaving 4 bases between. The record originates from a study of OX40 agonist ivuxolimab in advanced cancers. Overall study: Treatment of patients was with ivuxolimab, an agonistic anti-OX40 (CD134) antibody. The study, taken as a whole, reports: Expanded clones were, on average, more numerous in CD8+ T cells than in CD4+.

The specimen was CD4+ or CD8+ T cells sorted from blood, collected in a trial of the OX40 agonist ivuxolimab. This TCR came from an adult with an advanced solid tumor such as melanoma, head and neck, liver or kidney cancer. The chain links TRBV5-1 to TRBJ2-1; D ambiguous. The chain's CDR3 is CASSLAINEQFF. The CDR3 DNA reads TGCGCCAGCAGCTTGGCCATCAATGAGCAGTTCTTC.